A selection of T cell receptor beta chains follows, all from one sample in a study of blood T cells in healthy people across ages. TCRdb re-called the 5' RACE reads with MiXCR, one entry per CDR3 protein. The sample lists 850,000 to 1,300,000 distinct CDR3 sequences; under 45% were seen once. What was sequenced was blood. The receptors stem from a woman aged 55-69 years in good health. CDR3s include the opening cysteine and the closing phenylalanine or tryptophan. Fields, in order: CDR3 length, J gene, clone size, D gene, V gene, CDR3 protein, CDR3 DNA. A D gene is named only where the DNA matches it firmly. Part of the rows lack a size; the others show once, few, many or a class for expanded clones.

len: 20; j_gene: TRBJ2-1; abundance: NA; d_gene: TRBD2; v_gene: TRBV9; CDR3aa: CVSSVHFWATGTSGYNEQFF; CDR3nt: TGTGTCAGCAGCGTACATTTCTGGGCAACCGGGACTAGCGGCTACAATGAGCAGTTCTTC
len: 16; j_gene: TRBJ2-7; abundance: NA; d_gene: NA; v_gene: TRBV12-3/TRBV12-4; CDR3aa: CASSNQTGIRLYEQYF; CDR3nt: TGTGCCAGCAGCAACCAAACAGGGATCCGTCTCTACGAGCAGTACTTC
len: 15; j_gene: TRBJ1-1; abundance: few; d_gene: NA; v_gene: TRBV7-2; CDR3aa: CASSLAGQMNTEAFF; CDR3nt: TGTGCCAGCAGCTTAGCCGGACAGATGAACACTGAAGCTTTCTTT
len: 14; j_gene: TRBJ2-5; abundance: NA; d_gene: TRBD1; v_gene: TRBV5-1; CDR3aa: CASSTTGIQETQYF; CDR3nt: TGCGCCAGCAGCACGACAGGGATCCAAGAGACCCAGTACTTC
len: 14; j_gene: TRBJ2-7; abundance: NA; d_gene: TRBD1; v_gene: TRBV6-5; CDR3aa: CASNPGTAISEQYF; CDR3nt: TGTGCCAGCAATCCTGGGACAGCGATCAGCGAGCAGTACTTC
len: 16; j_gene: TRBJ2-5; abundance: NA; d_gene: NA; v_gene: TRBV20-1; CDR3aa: CSARRVGTGLQETQYF; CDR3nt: TGCAGTGCTAGGCGGGTGGGTACAGGGCTCCAAGAGACCCAGTACTTC
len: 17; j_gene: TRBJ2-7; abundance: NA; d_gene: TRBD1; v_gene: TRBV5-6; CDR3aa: CASSLGDDGTGINEQYF; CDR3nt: TGTGCCAGCAGCTTGGGGGATGATGGGACAGGGATAAACGAGCAGTACTTC
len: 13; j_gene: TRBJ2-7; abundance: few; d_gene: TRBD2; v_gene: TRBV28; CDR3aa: CASSPLAGAEQYF; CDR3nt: TGTGCCAGCAGTCCCTTAGCGGGAGCCGAGCAGTACTTC
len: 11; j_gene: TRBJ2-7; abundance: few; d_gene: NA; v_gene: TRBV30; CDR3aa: CAWRAVDEQYF; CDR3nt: TGTGCCTGGAGGGCGGTGGACGAGCAGTACTTC
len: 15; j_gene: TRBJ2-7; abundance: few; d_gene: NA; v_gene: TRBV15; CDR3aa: CATSIMGGGGYEQYF; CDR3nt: TGTGCCACCAGCATTATGGGGGGTGGGGGATACGAGCAGTACTTC
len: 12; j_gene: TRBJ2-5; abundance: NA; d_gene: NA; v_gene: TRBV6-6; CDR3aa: CAGSKDAGTQYF; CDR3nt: TGTGCCGGCAGTAAGGACGCTGGGACCCAGTACTTC
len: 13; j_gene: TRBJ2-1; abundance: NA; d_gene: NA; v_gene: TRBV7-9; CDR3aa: CASSLDGGNEQFF; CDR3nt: TGTGCCAGCAGTTTGGATGGGGGCAATGAGCAGTTCTTC
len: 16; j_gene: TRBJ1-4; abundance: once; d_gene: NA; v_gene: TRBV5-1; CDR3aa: CASSLGRTNVHEKLFF; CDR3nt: TGCGCCAGCAGCTTGGGACGGACTAATGTACATGAAAAACTGTTTTTT
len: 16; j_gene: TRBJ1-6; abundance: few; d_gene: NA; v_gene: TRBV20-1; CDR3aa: CSASSPGQVYNSPLHF; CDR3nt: TGCAGTGCTAGTAGCCCCGGCCAGGTCTATAATTCACCCCTCCACTTT
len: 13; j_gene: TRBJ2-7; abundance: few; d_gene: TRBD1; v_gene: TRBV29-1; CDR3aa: CSVRGQGFDEQYF; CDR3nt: TGCAGCGTTCGGGGACAGGGTTTCGACGAGCAGTACTTC
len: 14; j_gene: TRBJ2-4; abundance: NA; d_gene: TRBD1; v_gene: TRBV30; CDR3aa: CAWSPGTGVGIQYF; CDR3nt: TGTGCCTGGAGTCCGGGGACAGGGGTTGGCATTCAGTACTTC
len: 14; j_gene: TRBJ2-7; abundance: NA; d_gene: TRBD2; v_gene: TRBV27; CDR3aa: CASSLDGRGNEQYF; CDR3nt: TGTGCCAGCAGTTTAGACGGGAGGGGCAATGAGCAGTACTTC
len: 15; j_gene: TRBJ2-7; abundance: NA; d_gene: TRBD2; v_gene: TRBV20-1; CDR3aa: CSAYGRGRGSYEQYF; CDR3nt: TGCAGTGCTTACGGGAGGGGGAGGGGTTCCTACGAGCAGTACTTC
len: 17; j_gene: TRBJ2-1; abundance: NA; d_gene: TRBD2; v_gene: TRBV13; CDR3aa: CASSSQSGRALVYEQFF; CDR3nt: TGTGCCAGCAGCTCCCAGAGCGGGAGGGCCCTCGTGTATGAGCAGTTCTTC
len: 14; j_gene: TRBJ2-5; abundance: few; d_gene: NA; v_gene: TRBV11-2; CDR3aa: CASSITRDGETQYF; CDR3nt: TGTGCCAGCAGCATTACCAGGGACGGAGAGACCCAGTACTTC
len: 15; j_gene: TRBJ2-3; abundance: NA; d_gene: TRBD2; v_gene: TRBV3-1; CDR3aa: CASSQRTSATDTQYF; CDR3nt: TGTGCCAGCAGCCAACGGACTAGCGCCACAGATACGCAGTATTTT
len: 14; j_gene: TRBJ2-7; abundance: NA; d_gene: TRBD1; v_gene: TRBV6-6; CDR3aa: CASSNRGGAYEQYF; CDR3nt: TGTGCCAGCAGCAACAGGGGTGGTGCCTACGAGCAGTACTTC
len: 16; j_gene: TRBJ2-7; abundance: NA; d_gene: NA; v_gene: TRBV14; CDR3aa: CASSQDSAGPVYEQYF; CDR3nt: TGTGCCAGCAGCCAAGATAGTGCAGGGCCGGTGTACGAGCAGTACTTC
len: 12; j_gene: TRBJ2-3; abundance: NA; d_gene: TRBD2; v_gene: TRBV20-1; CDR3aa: CSARLAAVKQYF; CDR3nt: TGCAGTGCTAGACTAGCGGCGGTAAAGCAGTATTTT
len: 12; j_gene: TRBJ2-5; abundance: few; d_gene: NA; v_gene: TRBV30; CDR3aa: CAWSVAFGDQYF; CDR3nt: TGTGCCTGGAGTGTGGCGTTTGGGGACCAGTACTTC
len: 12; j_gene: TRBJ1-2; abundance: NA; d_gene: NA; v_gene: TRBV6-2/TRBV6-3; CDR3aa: CASSHSSGGYTF; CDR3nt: TGTGCCAGCTCCCATAGCTCGGGAGGCTACACCTTC
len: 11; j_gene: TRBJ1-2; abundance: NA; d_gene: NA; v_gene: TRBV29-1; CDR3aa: CSVQDRRGYTF; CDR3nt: TGCAGCGTACAAGATCGTAGGGGCTACACCTTC
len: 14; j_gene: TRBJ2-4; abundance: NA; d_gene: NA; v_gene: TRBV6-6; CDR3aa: CASSDGGPGNIQYF; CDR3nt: TGTGCCAGCAGTGATGGAGGCCCCGGGAACATTCAGTACTTC
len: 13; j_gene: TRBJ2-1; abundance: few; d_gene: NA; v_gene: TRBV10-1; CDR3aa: CASSESGGREQFF; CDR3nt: TGCGCCAGCAGTGAGTCAGGAGGAAGGGAGCAGTTCTTC
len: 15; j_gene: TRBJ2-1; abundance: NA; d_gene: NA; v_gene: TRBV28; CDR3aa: CASSERGAFYNEQFF; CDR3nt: TGTGCCAGCAGTGAACGGGGGGCCTTTTACAATGAGCAGTTCTTC
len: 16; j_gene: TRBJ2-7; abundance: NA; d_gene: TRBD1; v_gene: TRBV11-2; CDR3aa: CASRPRDRASQETPYF; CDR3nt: TGTGCCAGCAGACCCAGGGACAGGGCTTCGCAAGAGACCCCGTACTTC
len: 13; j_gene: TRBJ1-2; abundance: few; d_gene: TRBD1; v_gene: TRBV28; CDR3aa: CASLTGGDYGYTF; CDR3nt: TGTGCCAGTCTGACAGGGGGCGACTATGGCTACACCTTC
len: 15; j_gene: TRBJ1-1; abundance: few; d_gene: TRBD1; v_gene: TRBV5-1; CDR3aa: CASSLARGAKAEAFF; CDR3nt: TGCGCCAGCAGCTTGGCCAGGGGGGCGAAGGCTGAAGCTTTCTTT
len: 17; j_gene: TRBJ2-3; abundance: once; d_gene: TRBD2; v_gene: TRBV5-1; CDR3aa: CASSFLPSGERTDTQYF; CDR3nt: TGCGCCAGCAGCTTTTTGCCTAGCGGGGAACGCACAGATACGCAGTATTTT
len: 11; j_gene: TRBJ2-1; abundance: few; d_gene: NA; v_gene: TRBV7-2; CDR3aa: CASSFRIEQFF; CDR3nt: TGTGCCAGCAGCTTCAGGATTGAGCAGTTCTTC
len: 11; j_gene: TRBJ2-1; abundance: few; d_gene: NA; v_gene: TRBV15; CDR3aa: CATSNSGEQFF; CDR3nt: TGTGCCACCAGCAACTCAGGGGAGCAGTTCTTC
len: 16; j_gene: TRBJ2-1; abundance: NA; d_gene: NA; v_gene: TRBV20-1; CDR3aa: CSARELVSIGSNEQFF; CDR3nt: TGCAGTGCTAGAGAATTGGTTTCGATTGGGAGCAATGAGCAGTTCTTC
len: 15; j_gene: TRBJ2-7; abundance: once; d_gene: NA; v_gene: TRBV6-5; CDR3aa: CTSSPHRDPGYEQYF; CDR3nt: TGTACCAGCAGTCCCCACAGGGATCCTGGGTACGAGCAGTACTTC
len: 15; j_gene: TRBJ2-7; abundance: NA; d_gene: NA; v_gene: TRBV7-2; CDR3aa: CASRKGPLANYEQYF; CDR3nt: TGTGCCAGCAGAAAAGGGCCTCTAGCGAATTACGAGCAGTACTTC
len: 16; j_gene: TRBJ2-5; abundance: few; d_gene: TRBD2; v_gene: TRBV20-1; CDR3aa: CSAPRDSGRWGETQYF; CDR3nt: TGCAGTGCCCCTAGGGACAGCGGGAGGTGGGGAGAGACCCAGTACTTC
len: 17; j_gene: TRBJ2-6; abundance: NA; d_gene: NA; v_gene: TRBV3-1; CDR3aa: CASSQAGLRSGANVLTF; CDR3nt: TGTGCCAGCAGCCAAGCGGGCCTACGTTCTGGGGCCAACGTCCTGACTTTC
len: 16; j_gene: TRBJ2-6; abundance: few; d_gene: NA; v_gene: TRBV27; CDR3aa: CASSLGAVSGANVLTF; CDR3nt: TGTGCCAGCAGTCTTGGGGCAGTCTCTGGGGCCAACGTCCTGACTTTC
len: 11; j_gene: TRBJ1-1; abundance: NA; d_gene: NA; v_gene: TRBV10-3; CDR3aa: CAISEFGDAFF; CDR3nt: TGTGCCATCAGTGAGTTCGGGGATGCTTTCTTT
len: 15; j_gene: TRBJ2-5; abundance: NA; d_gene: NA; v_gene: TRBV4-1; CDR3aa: CASSPLQGVQETQYF; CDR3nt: TGCGCCAGCAGCCCGTTACAGGGTGTCCAAGAGACCCAGTACTTC
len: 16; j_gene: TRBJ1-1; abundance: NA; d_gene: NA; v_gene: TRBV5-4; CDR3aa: CASSLASGPLNTEAFF; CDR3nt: TGTGCCAGCAGCTTGGCGTCGGGTCCCCTGAACACTGAAGCTTTCTTT
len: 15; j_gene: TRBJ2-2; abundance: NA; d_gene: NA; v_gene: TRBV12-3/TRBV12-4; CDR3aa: CASSSTVLNTGELFF; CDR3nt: TGTGCCAGCAGTTCGACAGTTCTGAACACCGGGGAGCTGTTTTTT
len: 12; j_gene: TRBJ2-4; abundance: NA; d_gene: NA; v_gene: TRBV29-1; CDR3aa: CSVGDGANIQYF; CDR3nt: TGCAGCGTGGGGGACGGAGCAAACATTCAGTACTTC
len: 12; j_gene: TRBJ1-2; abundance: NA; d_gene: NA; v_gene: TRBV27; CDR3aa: CASSSPAGGYTF; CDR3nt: TGTGCCAGCAGTTCACCCGCGGGTGGCTACACCTTC
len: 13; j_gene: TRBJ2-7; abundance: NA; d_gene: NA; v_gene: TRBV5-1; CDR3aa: CASSFSSANEQYF; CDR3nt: TGCGCCAGCAGCTTTTCCAGCGCGAATGAGCAGTACTTC
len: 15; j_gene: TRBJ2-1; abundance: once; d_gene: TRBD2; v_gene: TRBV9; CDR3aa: CASSPLSGIYNEQFF; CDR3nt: TGTGCCAGCAGCCCCCTTAGCGGGATATACAATGAGCAGTTCTTC
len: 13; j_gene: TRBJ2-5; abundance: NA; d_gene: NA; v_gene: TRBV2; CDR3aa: CASNIGIQETQYF; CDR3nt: TGTGCCAGCAATATAGGGATCCAAGAGACCCAGTACTTC
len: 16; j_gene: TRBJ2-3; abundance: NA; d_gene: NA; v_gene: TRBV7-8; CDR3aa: CASSLARGFSTDTQYF; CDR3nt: TGTGCCAGCAGCTTAGCGCGCGGTTTTAGCACAGATACGCAGTATTTT
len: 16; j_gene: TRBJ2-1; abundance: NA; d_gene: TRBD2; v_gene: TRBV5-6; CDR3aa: CASSLALADGYNEQFF; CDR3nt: TGTGCCAGCAGCTTGGCGCTAGCGGATGGATACAATGAGCAGTTCTTC
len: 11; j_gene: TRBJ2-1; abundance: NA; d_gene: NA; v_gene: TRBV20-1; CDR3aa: CSAWTDNEQFF; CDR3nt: TGCAGTGCTTGGACTGACAATGAGCAGTTCTTC
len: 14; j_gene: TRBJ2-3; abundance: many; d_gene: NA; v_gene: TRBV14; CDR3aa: CASSQDRGSDTQYF; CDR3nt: TGTGCCAGCAGCCAAGATAGAGGCAGCGATACGCAGTATTTT